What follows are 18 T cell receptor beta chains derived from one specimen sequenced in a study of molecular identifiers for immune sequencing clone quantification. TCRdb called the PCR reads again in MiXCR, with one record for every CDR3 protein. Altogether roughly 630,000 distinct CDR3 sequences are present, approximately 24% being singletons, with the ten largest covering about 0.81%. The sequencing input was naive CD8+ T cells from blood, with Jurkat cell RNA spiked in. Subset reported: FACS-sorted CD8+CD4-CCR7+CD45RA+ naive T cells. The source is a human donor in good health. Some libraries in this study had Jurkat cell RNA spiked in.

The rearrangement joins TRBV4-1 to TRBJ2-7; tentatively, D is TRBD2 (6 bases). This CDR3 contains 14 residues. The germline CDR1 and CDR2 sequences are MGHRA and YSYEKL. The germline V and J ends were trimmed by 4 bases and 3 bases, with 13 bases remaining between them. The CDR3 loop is CASSPRTTYYEQYF. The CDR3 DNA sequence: TGCGCCAGCAGCCCCAGGACTACCTACTACGAGCAGTACTTC.

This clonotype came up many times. Here the CDR3 DNA reads TGTGCCAGCAGTTTTGAACAGACCTACACAGATACGCAGTATTTT. The encoded protein is CASSFEQTYTDTQYF. The gene calls are TRBV12-3 or TRBV12-4 and TRBJ2-3; unclear D gene. This CDR3 is 15 amino acids long. Trimming took 3 bases from V and 2 from J, leaving 12 bases between them.

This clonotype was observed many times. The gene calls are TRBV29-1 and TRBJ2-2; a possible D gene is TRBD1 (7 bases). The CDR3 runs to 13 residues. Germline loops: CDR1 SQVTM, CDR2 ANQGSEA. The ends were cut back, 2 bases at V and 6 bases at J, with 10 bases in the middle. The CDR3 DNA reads TGCAGCGTTGAAACCAGGGGGGCCGGGGAGCTGTTTTTT. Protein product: CSVETRGAGELFF.

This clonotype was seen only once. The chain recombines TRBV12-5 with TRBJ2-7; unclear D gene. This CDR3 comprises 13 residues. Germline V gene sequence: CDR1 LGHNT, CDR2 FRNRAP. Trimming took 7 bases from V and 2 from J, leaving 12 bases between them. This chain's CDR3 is CASAMDPAYEQYF. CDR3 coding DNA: TGTGCTAGTGCCATGGACCCGGCCTACGAGCAGTACTTC.

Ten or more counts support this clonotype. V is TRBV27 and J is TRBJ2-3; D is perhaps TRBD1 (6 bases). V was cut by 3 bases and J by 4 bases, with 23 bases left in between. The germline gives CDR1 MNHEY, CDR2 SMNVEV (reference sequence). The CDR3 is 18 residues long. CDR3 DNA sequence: TGTGCCAGCAGTTTCGAGGCAGAGGCCCGTGAGGGGGCAGATACGCAGTATTTT. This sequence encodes CASSFEAEAREGADTQYF.

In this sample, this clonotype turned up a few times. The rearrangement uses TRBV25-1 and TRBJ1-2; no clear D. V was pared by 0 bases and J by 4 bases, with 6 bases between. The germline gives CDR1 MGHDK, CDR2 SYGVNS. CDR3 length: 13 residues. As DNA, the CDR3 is TGTGCCAGCAGTGAATATAACTCCTATGGCTACACCTTC. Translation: CASSEYNSYGYTF.

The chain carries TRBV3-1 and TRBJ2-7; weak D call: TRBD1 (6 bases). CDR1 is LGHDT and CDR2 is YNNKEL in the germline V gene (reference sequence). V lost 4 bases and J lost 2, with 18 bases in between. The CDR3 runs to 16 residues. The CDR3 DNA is TGTGCCAGCAGCCCATCCGGGGCAGGGGTAACCTACGAGCAGTACTTC. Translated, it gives CASSPSGAGVTYEQYF.

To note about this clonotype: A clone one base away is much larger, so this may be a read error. This CDR3 is CASSQEGYSNRPQHF. The CDR3 DNA follows: TGCGCCAGCAGCCAAGAAGGTTACAGCAATCGGCCCCAGCATTTT. The rearrangement uses TRBV4-1 and TRBJ1-5; D uncertain. Germline CDR1 and CDR2: MGHRA and YSYEKL. The CDR3 is made up of 15 amino acids.

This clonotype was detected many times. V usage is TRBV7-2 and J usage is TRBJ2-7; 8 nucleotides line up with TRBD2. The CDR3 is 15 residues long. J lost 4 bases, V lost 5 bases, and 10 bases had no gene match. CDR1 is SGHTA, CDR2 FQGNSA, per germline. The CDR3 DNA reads TGTGCCAGCAGCCCCGGTGCGGGGGGCTGGTACGAGCAGTACTTC. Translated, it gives CASSPGAGGWYEQYF.

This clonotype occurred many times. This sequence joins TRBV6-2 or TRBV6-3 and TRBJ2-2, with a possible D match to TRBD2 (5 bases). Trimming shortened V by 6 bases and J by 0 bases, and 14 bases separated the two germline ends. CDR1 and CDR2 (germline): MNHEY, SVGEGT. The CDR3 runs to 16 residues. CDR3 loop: CASSLGDYPNTGELFF. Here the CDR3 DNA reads TGTGCCAGCAGCCTGGGTGACTACCCGAACACCGGGGAGCTGTTTTTT.

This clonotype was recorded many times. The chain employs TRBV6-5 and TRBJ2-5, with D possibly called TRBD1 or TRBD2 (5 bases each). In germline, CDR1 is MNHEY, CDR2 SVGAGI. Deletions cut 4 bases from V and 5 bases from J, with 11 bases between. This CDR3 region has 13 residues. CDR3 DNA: TGTGCCAGCAGTTTCCCGGGACGCGAGACCCAGTACTTC. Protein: CASSFPGRETQYF.

The CDR3 DNA reads as TGTGCCAGCAGTTTATACCGGGACAGGGGAACTGATACGCAGTATTTT. It encodes CASSLYRDRGTDTQYF. This sequence joins TRBV6-5 and TRBJ2-3, with 10 bases lining up with TRBD1. The CDR3 has 16 residues. V dropped 4 bases and J dropped 6; count of bases not matched to a gene: 10. CDR1 MNHEY and CDR2 SVGAGI come from the germline V gene.

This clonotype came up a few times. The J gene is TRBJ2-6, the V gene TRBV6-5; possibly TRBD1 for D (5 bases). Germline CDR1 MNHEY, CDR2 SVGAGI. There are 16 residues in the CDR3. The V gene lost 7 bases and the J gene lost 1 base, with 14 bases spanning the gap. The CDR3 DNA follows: TGTGCCAGCAACGAAGGACATCCATCTGGGGCCAACGTCCTGACTTTC. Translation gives CASNEGHPSGANVLTF.

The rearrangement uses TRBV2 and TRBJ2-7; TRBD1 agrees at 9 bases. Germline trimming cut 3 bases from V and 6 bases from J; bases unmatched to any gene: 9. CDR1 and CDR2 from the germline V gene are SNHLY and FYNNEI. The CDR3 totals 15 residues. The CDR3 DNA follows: TGTGCCAGCAGTGACTTGGGACAGGGACCTTTCGAGCAGTACTTC. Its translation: CASSDLGQGPFEQYF.

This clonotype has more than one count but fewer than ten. CDR3 sequence reads: CASSLDRKGNTEAFF. The CDR3 DNA sequence: TGTGCCAGCAGCTTAGATCGGAAGGGGAACACTGAAGCTTTCTTT. The gene calls are TRBV11-2 and TRBJ1-1; D uncertain. Germline CDR1 reads SGHAT; CDR2 reads FQNNGV. The CDR3 extends over 15 amino acids. V was clipped by 0 bases and J by 1 base, with 9 bases between them.

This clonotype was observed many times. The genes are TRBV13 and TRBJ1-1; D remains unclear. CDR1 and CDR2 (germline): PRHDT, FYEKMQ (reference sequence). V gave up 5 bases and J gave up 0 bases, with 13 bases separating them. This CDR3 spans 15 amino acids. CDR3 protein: CASSLQPTMNTEAFF. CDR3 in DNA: TGTGCCAGCAGCCTCCAGCCCACCATGAACACTGAAGCTTTCTTT.

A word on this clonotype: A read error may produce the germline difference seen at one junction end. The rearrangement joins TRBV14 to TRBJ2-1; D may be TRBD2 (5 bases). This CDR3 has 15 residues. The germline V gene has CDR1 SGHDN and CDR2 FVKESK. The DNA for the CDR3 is TGTGCCGGCAGCCAAGAAATCGAGGGATACAATGAGCAGTTCTTC. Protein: CAGSQEIEGYNEQFF.

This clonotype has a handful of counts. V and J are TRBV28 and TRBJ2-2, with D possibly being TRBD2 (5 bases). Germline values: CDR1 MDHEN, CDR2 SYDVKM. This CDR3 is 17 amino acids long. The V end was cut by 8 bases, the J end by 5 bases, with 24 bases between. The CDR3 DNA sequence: TGTGCCAGCGAACCCGCCGGACTCAAGGTGGTGACCGGGGAGCTGTTTTTT. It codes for CASEPAGLKVVTGELFF.